Detailed here is one TCR beta chain. J was trimmed by 2 bases and V by 5 bases; bases with no gene match: 6. Germline V gene data show CDR1 as MDHEN and CDR2 as SYDVKM. The CDR3 loop spans 16 amino acids. The data were taken from a study of blood T cell repertoires in COVID-19. Study overall: The samples span acute and convalescent COVID-19 from the United States, Italy and Spain. T cells, B-cell-depleted T cells, or PBMCs supplied cDNA or gDNA.

Followed over time, Seattle patients had been enrolled while infection was active. Source study methods: For nucleated cells, counts were estimated from reference gene primer amplification. Generated by immunoSEQ multiplex PCR, the TCRdb table keeps only in-frame clones and is missing some. For V, J and clone size, that table is used; D and trimming come from the DNA. The data contain approximately 150,000 clones, 70% to 80% of them singletons. This receptor was taken from a woman in her sixties with COVID-19, enrolled during active disease. The rearrangement uses TRBV28 and TRBJ1-5; 10 positions agree with TRBD1. The specimen was peripheral blood. The CDR3 is CASSPRDRGRNQPQHF. CDR3 sequence (DNA): TGTGCCAGCAGTCCCCGGGACAGGGGCCGCAATCAGCCCCAGCATTTT.